Listed here are 9 T cell receptor beta chains from one sample, sequenced in a study of CD8+ T cells in alopecia areata. RNA, once extracted, was reverse transcribed into cDNA for use as the sequencing template. TCRdb keeps only in-frame clones here, not all; method: immunoSEQ multiplex PCR. There are about 150,000 clones in the sample; roughly 52% occur only once, and around a sixth lies in the top ten. Treatment here: oral pan-JAK inhibitor, 5-10 mg twice daily. This specimen was CD8+ T cells sorted from blood, taken at week 4, from a patient treated with tofacitinib. The receptors come from a human donor with alopecia areata.

The rearrangement links TRBV2 to TRBJ2-7; perhaps D is TRBD1 or TRBD2 (5 bases each). V gave up 8 bases and J gave up 2 bases, with 13 bases separating them. Germline V gene data show CDR1 as SNHLY and CDR2 as FYNNEI. The CDR3 is made up of 13 amino acids. The CDR3 spells CASLTGRTYEQYF. The DNA for the CDR3 is TGTGCCAGCCTGACGGGACGGACCTACGAGCAGTACTTC.

V and J are TRBV7-3 and TRBJ1-2; D is unclear. The CDR3 length is 15 residues. Germline lookup yields CDR1 SGHTA and CDR2 FQGTGA. With 1 base removed from V and 4 bases from J, the gap between germline ends came to 13 bases. Here the CDR3 reads CASSLSHGWVYGYTF. CDR3 DNA: TGTGCCAGCAGCTTAAGCCACGGTTGGGTCTATGGCTACACCTTC. The full variable domain, rest sourced from reference TRBV7-3 and TRBJ1-2, is GAGVSQTPSNKVTEKGKYVELRCDPISGHTALYWYRQSLGQGPEFLIYFQGTGAADDSGLPNDRFFAVRPEGSVSTLKIQRTERGDSAVYLCASSLSHGWVYGYTFGSGTRLTVV.

The chain couples TRBV5-6 to TRBJ1-3, with D possibly matching TRBD1 (6 bases). With 4 bases removed from V and 2 bases from J, the gap between germline ends came to 16 bases. Germline assignment: CDR1 SGHDT and CDR2 YYEEEE. The CDR3 runs 16 residues. The CDR3 nucleotides read TGTGCCAGCAGCGTCCCCCTGGAGGGGGCTGGAAACACCATATATTTT. Encoded protein: CASSVPLEGAGNTIYF. Drawing the rest from reference TRBV5-6 and TRBJ1-3, the complete variable domain is DAGVTQSPTHLIKTRGQQVTLRCSPKSGHDTVSWYQQALGQGPQFIFQYYEEEERQRGNFPDRFSGHQFPNYSSELNVNALLLGDSALYLCASSVPLEGAGNTIYFGEGSWLTVV.

This chain links TRBV5-1 with TRBJ2-3, with D hard to call. The CDR3 totals 15 residues. Germline V gene data show CDR1 as SGHRS and CDR2 as YFSETQ. V was shortened by 4 bases and J by 6 bases, with 18 bases between the two germline ends. As DNA, the CDR3 is TGCGCCAGCAGCAGGAGCGATCCCTTTCCGGATACGCAGTATTTT. It specifies CASSRSDPFPDTQYF.

The genes are TRBV7-9 and TRBJ1-4; TRBD1 agrees at 7 bases. The CDR3 contains 14 residues. V lost 5 bases to trimming and J lost 4 bases; unmatched junction nucleotides: 4. The germline CDR1 and CDR2 sequences are SEHNR and FQNEAQ (reference sequence). The CDR3 protein is CASSMGQLNEKLFF. The DNA for the CDR3 is TGTGCCAGCAGCATGGGACAGCTTAATGAAAAACTGTTTTTT.

This sequence joins TRBV7-8 and TRBJ2-3, with 7 bases identical to TRBD1. V was clipped by 5 bases and J by 1 base; unmatched bases: 6. The germline V gene encodes CDR1 SGHVS and CDR2 FQNEAQ. The length of the CDR3 is 15 residues. Here the CDR3 DNA reads TGTGCCAGCAGCCCCGACAGGGCAGGCACAGATACGCAGTATTTT. It encodes CASSPDRAGTDTQYF.

CDR3 loop: CASSLDEGLETQYF. The CDR3 DNA reads as TGCGCCAGCAGCTTGGATGAGGGGTTGGAGACCCAGTACTTC. This chain links TRBV5-1 with TRBJ2-5; perhaps D is TRBD1 or TRBD2 (5 bases each). V was shortened by 0 bases and J by 5 bases, with 11 bases between the two germline ends. In germline, CDR1 is SGHRS, CDR2 YFSETQ. There are 14 residues in the CDR3.

The J gene is TRBJ2-1, the V gene TRBV2; 7 nucleotides match TRBD2. This CDR3 is 15 amino acids long. With 9 bases clipped from V and 0 bases from J, the junction kept 8 bases outside the gene matches. Per germline, CDR1 SNHLY and CDR2 FYNNEI. The DNA for the CDR3 is TGTGCCAGTGAGCTACTAGCGATCTCCTACAATGAGCAGTTCTTC. Translation gives CASELLAISYNEQFF.

This chain joins TRBV29-1 and TRBJ1-2; 7 nucleotides match TRBD1. V trimming: 0 bases; J trimming: 3 bases; junction bases outside the gene matches: 10. The CDR3 covers 16 residues. Germline CDR1 SQVTM, CDR2 ANQGSEA. DNA of the CDR3: TGCAGCGTTGAAGAGTCCCAGCCGACAGGGTACTATGGCTACACCTTC. Amino acid sequence: CSVEESQPTGYYGYTF.